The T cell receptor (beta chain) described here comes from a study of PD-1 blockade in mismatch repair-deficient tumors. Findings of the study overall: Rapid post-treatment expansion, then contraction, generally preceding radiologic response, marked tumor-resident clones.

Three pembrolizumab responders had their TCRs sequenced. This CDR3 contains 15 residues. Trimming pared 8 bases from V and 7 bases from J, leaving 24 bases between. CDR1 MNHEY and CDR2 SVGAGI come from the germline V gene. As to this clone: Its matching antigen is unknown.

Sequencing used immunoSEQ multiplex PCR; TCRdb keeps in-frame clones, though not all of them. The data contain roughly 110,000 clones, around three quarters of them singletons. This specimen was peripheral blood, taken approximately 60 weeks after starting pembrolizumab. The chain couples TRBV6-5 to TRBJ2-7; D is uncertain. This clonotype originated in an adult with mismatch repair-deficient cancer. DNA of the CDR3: TGTGCCAGCGCCCTCCGACCCAGAACGCTGGGTGAGCAGTACTTC. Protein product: CASALRPRTLGEQYF.